This T cell receptor (beta chain) was recorded in a study of CD8 T cells in Susac syndrome. With random hexamers, reverse transcription was performed on about 0.45 to 1 ug of RNA. TCRdb redid the calling of the immunoSEQ multiplex PCR reads with MiXCR, one entry per CDR3 protein. The profile shows 160,000 or so distinct CDR3 sequences, about 91% of them singletons. The CDR3 covers 14 residues. V dropped 8 bases and J dropped 2; count of bases not matched to a gene: 5. The germline gives CDR1 MDHEN, CDR2 SYDVKM. The chain links TRBV28 to TRBJ2-2, with TRBD2 identical over 7 bases. This TCR was recovered from a human donor in good health. Source material: CD4+ T cells from PBMCs. The CDR3 here is CASVGGFNTGELFF. Here the CDR3 DNA reads TGTGCCAGCGTGGGGGGGTTTAACACCGGGGAGCTGTTTTTT.